Sequencing of this T cell receptor (beta chain) was carried out in a study of Graves' ophthalmopathy and Graves' hyperthyroidism. As the template, RNA transcripts were used to amplify TCR beta CDR3 regions. The first round was an RT-PCR with HTBI primers, and the second round was a multiplex PCR. TCRdb fed the multiplex PCR reads into MiXCR, producing one record per CDR3 protein. The table has 900,000 to 1,200,000 distinct CDR3 sequences, about two fifths seen once. CDR1 is SQVTM and CDR2 is ANQGSEA in the germline V gene. CDR3 length: 15 amino acids. V was pared by 3 bases and J by 2 bases, with 4 bases of the junction left unmatched.

This chain uses TRBV29-1 with TRBJ2-5; TRBD1 matches at 12 bases. The receptor's source is an adult man with Graves' hyperthyroidism. The sequenced material came from peripheral blood or thyroid tissue (not recorded which). The CDR3 loop reads CSVEGTGGRQETQYF. CDR3 coding DNA: TGCAGCGTTGAGGGGACAGGGGGCCGGCAAGAGACCCAGTACTTC.